This T cell receptor (beta chain) is from a study of T cells in Graves' hyperthyroidism and ophthalmopathy. This clonotype was picked up many times. With a duration under 2 months, the hyperthyroidism was newly diagnosed in patients aged 18 to 65. Fresh peripheral blood, roughly 10 ml, was the source of the PBMCs. The source material, RNA transcripts, was used to amplify TCR beta CDR3 regions. The HTBI set primed first-round TCR CDR3 RT-PCR. TCRdb re-called the multiplex PCR reads through MiXCR, storing one row per CDR3 protein. The table lists about 420,000 distinct CDR3 sequences, approximately 13% of them singletons. Trimming took 2 bases from V and 5 from J, leaving 10 bases between them. The CDR3 sequence is 13 residues long. Germline V CDR1 and CDR2: GTSNPN, SVGIG (reference sequence).

This TCR came from a woman younger than 35 with Graves' hyperthyroidism. The V call is TRBV30, the J call TRBJ1-5; TRBD1 might be the D (5 bases). Sequencing input: blood. CDR3 amino acids: CAWSQGVYQPQHF. Here the CDR3 DNA reads TGTGCCTGGAGTCAAGGGGTCTATCAGCCCCAGCATTTT.